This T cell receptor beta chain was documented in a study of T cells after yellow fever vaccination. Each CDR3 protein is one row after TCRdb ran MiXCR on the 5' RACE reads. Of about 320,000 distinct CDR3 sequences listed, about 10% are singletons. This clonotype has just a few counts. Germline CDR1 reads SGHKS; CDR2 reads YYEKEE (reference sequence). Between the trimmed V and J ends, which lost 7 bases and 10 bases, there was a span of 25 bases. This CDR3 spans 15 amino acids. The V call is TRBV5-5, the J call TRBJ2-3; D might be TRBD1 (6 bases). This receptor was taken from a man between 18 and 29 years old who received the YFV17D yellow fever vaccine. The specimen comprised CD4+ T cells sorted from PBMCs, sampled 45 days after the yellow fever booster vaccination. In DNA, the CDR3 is TGTGCCAGCGTCCCGGGACACCTAACCTCGGTGGCGCAGTATTTT. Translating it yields CASVPGHLTSVAQYF. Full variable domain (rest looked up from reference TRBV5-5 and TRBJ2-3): DAGVTQSPTHLIKTRGQQVTLRCSPISGHKSVSWYQQVLGQGPQFIFQYYEKEERGRGNFPDRFSARQFPNYSSELNVNALLLGDSALYLCASVPGHLTSVAQYFGPGTRLTVL.